This TCR beta chain derives from a study of cytomegalovirus exposure and HLA in healthy donors. The PCR made use of 60 Vbeta and 13 Jbeta primers. The data were produced by immunoSEQ multiplex PCR, yet TCRdb's version contains in-frame clones alone and is incomplete. The top ten clones hold about 2.7% of a sample with 130,000 or so clones, approximately 82% of them seen once. This clone was recorded once. What it binds is not known. Study-level points and caveats: Further analysis, carried out later, found HLA-associated TCR beta chains more clonally expanded than equally common other chains. In an earlier analysis, in 620 or so donors, most V segments appeared productive either ~90% or ~30% of the time.

Germline CDR1 SNHLY, CDR2 FYNNEI. The CDR3 sequence is 14 residues long. V trimming: 7 bases; J trimming: 0 bases; junction bases outside the gene matches: 4. Sequencing used PBMCs. This rearrangement joins TRBV2 to TRBJ1-1, with 8 bases fitting TRBD1. The sequence derives from a woman in her late teens or twenties in good health and CMV-seropositive. CDR3 residues: CASINRGMNTEAFF. The CDR3 DNA follows: TGTGCCAGCATCAACAGGGGGATGAACACTGAAGCTTTCTTT.